This T cell receptor (beta chain) was sequenced for a study of blood T cell repertoires in COVID-19. Whole-study context: The United States, Italy and Spain were the sources of the acute and convalescent COVID-19 samples.

The data were produced by immunoSEQ multiplex PCR, yet TCRdb's version contains in-frame clones alone and is incomplete. The repertoire consists of 200,000 to 250,000 clones, with roughly 84% occurring once and the leading ten covering 4%. CDR3 length equals 16 residues. The germline V gene encodes CDR1 SGHAT and CDR2 FQNNGV. After removal of 5 bases from V and 9 bases from J, the junction contained 9 bases not matched to a gene. Sequencing input: peripheral blood. The receptor's source is a woman between 40 and 55 years old with active or convalescent COVID-19. The rearrangement joins TRBV11-2 to TRBJ1-6, with 11 bases lining up with TRBD1. This CDR3 is CASSESWTGGFSPLHF. Here the CDR3 DNA reads TGTGCCAGCAGCGAGTCCTGGACAGGGGGCTTTTCACCCCTCCACTTT.